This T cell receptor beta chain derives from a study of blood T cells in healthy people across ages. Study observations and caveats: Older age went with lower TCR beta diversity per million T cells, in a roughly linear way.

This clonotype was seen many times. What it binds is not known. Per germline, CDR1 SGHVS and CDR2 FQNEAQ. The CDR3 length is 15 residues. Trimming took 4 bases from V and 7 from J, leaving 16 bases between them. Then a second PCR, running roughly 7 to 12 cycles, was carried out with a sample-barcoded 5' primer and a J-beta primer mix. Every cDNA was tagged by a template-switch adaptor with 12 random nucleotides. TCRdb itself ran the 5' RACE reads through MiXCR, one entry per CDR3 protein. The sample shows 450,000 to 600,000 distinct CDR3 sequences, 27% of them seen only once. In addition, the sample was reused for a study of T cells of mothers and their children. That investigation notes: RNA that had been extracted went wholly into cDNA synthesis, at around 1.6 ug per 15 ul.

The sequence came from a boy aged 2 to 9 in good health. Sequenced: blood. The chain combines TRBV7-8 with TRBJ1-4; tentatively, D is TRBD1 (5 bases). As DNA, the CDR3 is TGTGCCAGCAGCTCCCGGGGGGACCTTAGTGAAAAACTGTTTTTT. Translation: CASSSRGDLSEKLFF.